The 27 T cell receptor beta chains reported below all come from one sample, sequenced in a study of vaccination effects on CD4 cells after COVID-19. Profiled with immunoSEQ multiplex PCR; TCRdb holds only in-frame clones, not every one. The sample yields around 22,000 clones, around 70% seen once. The antigens for these receptors are not known. Pools of viral peptides were used by the ViraFEST assay to expand antigen-specific CD4+ T cells ahead of sequencing. Following 10 days of culture, CD4+ T cells were isolated. The material sequenced was CD4+ T cells from PBMCs cultured with HCoV-229E spike peptides, taken before COVID-19 vaccination. The receptors originated from a human donor who received a COVID-19 vaccine.

This clone was recorded only once. The rearrangement links TRBV2 to TRBJ2-1; 7 bases are a match to TRBD2. Per the germline V gene, CDR1 is SNHLY and CDR2 is FYNNEI. V was pared by 6 bases and J by 7 bases, with 9 bases of the junction left unmatched. The CDR3 totals 14 residues. CDR3 DNA sequence: TGTGCCAGCAGGGTCGCGGGGGTGGGGAATGAGCAGTTCTTC. Translation: CASRVAGVGNEQFF.

This chain links TRBV29-1 with TRBJ1-5; D gene ambiguous. Germline CDR1 and CDR2: SQVTM and ANQGSEA. V was pared by 5 bases and J by 0 bases, with 5 bases between. This CDR3 comprises 12 residues. CDR3 sequence (DNA): TGCAGCGTTAGAAATAGCAATCAGCCCCAGCATTTT. Translating it yields CSVRNSNQPQHF.

This clone was observed a single time. V gene TRBV6-5 combines with J gene TRBJ1-5; 10 positions agree with TRBD1. The CDR3 has 15 residues. With V trimmed by 5 bases and J by 7 bases, 8 bases remained unmatched. CDR1 MNHEY and CDR2 SVGAGI come from the germline V gene. DNA of the CDR3: TGTGCCAGCAGTCCCAGACAGGGGGCTAGGCAGCCCCAGCATTTT. Its translation: CASSPRQGARQPQHF.

The J gene is TRBJ1-6, the V gene TRBV6-2 or TRBV6-3; 9 bases are a match to TRBD1. This CDR3 region has 18 residues. V shed 0 bases and J 9 bases; nucleotides not matched to a gene: 12. Germline CDR1 is MNHEY and CDR2 is SVGEGT. The CDR3 nucleotides read TGTGCCAGCAGTTACTCCCGGGCCATACAGGGGGCAAGTTCACCCCTCCACTTT. As protein: CASSYSRAIQGASSPLHF.

The chain links TRBV25-1 to TRBJ2-7; D gene unclear. V lost 4 bases and J lost 0, with 10 bases in between. The CDR3 has 14 amino acids. Germline V gives CDR1 MGHDK, CDR2 SYGVNS. The CDR3 is CASSVKTNSYEQYF. As DNA, the CDR3 is TGTGCCAGCAGTGTGAAGACAAACTCCTACGAGCAGTACTTC.

The V call is TRBV2, the J call TRBJ1-1; D is undetermined. This CDR3 comprises 11 residues. Trimming cost V 7 bases and J 6 bases, with 9 bases left between them. CDR1 and CDR2 from the germline V gene are SNHLY and FYNNEI. Here the CDR3 reads CASTTGAEAFF. The DNA for the CDR3 is TGTGCCAGCACTACTGGCGCTGAAGCTTTCTTT.

The V and J genes are TRBV6-1 and TRBJ2-3; D possibly corresponds to TRBD2 (7 bases). Germline V gene sequence: CDR1 MNHNS, CDR2 SASEGT. CDR3 size: 16 residues. V was trimmed by 0 bases and J by 4 bases, leaving 14 bases between them. Written as DNA, the CDR3 is TGTGCCAGCAGTGAAGCCTGGGGGGGCGTAGCAGATACGCAGTATTTT. It yields the protein CASSEAWGGVADTQYF.

J is TRBJ1-4 and V is TRBV11-2; D not certain. The germline gives CDR1 SGHAT, CDR2 FQNNGV. V lost 2 bases and J 5 bases, leaving 9 bases between the germline ends. The CDR3 has 14 amino acids. CDR3 nucleotides: TGTGCCAGCAGCTTATCCCCGGGGAATGAAAAACTGTTTTTT. It yields the protein CASSLSPGNEKLFF.

By frequency in the sample, this clone is medium-sized. This rearrangement joins TRBV19 to TRBJ1-1; D is uncertain. In germline, CDR1 is LNHDA, CDR2 SQIVND (reference sequence). V shed 6 bases and J shed 0 bases, with 11 bases lying between them. The length of the CDR3 is 14 residues. CDR3 in amino acids: CASRLGTMNTEAFF. CDR3 DNA: TGTGCCAGTAGACTTGGCACAATGAACACTGAAGCTTTCTTT.

The chain has TRBV3-1 (or the pseudogene TRBV3-2) and TRBJ1-2, with D perhaps TRBD1 (6 bases). The V gene's germline CDR1 is LGHDT and CDR2 YNNKEL (reference sequence). Trimming shortened V by 0 bases and J by 8 bases, and 19 bases separated the two germline ends. The CDR3 has 16 residues. The CDR3 region is CASSQDRPGAHKGYTF. The CDR3 bases are TGTGCCAGCAGCCAAGATCGTCCGGGGGCGCATAAAGGCTACACCTTC.

The DNA for the CDR3 is TGTGCCAGCATCCCAGGGTATGGGAAGCCCCAGCATTTT. Its translation is CASIPGYGKPQHF. The chain links TRBV6-2 or TRBV6-3 to TRBJ1-5; possible D gene TRBD1, 5 bases. CDR1 is MNHEY, CDR2 SVGEGT, per germline. The CDR3 extends over 13 amino acids. V lost 7 bases to trimming and J lost 8 bases, with 15 bases between them.

The chain joins TRBV7-8 to TRBJ2-7; D is undetermined. V dropped 5 bases and J dropped 2 bases, with 13 bases sitting between them. The CDR3 is 14 amino acids. Germline V gene lookup returns CDR1 SGHVS and CDR2 FQNEAQ. The chain's CDR3 is CASSQRTEPYEQYF. The CDR3 nucleotides are TGTGCCAGCAGCCAGAGGACCGAACCCTACGAGCAGTACTTC.

The V call is TRBV5-1, the J call TRBJ1-1; 8 bases align to TRBD1. The trim removed 3 bases at V and 3 bases at J, leaving 7 bases unmatched. The CDR3 is 15 residues long. CDR1 and CDR2 from the germline V gene are SGHRS and YFSETQ. The CDR3 reads CASSSARGLDTEAFF. CDR3 sequence (DNA): TGCGCCAGCAGCTCAGCCAGGGGGCTGGACACTGAAGCTTTCTTT.

There are a few counts of this clone. The chain is built from TRBV9 and TRBJ2-6; 7 positions agree with TRBD2. Germline V gene lookup returns CDR1 SGDLS and CDR2 YYNGEE. J gave up 2 bases and V 3 bases, and 2 bases lay outside the gene matches. The CDR3 runs to 15 residues. The CDR3 loop reads CASSGGGAGANVLTF. CDR3 nucleotide sequence: TGTGCCAGCAGCGGGGGAGGGGCTGGGGCCAACGTCCTGACTTTC.

This clone was observed a few times. This rearrangement joins TRBV5-6 to TRBJ2-3; a possible D gene is TRBD2 (6 bases). V was shortened by 6 bases and J by 2 bases, with 22 bases between the two germline ends. The CDR3 is 17 amino acids. Looked up from germline, CDR1 is SGHDT and CDR2 is YYEEEE. CDR3 DNA: TGTGCCAGCACCCTACTTTCCTCGCGGGATGACACAGATACGCAGTATTTT. It encodes CASTLLSSRDDTDTQYF.

V is TRBV7-2 and J is TRBJ2-7; 10 bases are shared with TRBD2. Trimming took 1 base from V and 7 from J; bases not matched to a gene: 10. CDR3 size: 16 residues. The V gene's germline CDR1 is SGHTA and CDR2 FQGNSA. CDR3 DNA: TGTGCCAGCAGCTTAGTAGCGGGGGGCCTTTCGCTGGAGCAGTACTTC. This translates into CASSLVAGGLSLEQYF.

The gene calls are TRBV5-8 and TRBJ2-4; D tentatively reads TRBD1 or TRBD2 (5 bases each). Deletions cut 1 base from V and 13 bases from J, with 9 bases between. This CDR3 region has 11 residues. Looked up from germline, CDR1 is SGHTS and CDR2 is YDEGEE. In DNA form, the CDR3 reads TGTGCCAGCAGCTTGATTGGGGGACAGTACTTC. Translation: CASSLIGGQYF.

This chain uses TRBV7-2 with TRBJ2-7; no firm D call. V was clipped by 5 bases and J by 6 bases, with 8 bases between them. This CDR3 is 11 amino acids long. Germline V gene sequence: CDR1 SGHTA, CDR2 FQGNSA. The CDR3: CASSELSEQYF. CDR3 DNA sequence: TGTGCCAGCAGCGAACTAAGCGAGCAGTACTTC.

The genes are TRBV6-1 and TRBJ1-5; 9 nucleotides line up with TRBD1. Trimming cost V 3 bases and J 4 bases; bases outside gene matches: 4. The germline CDR1 and CDR2 sequences are MNHNS and SASEGT. CDR3 length: 15 amino acids. The CDR3 region is CASSDVTGGNQPQHF. Written as DNA, the CDR3 is TGTGCCAGCAGTGACGTGACAGGGGGGAATCAGCCCCAGCATTTT.

The V gene is TRBV5-1, the J gene TRBJ2-1; 8 bases are shared with TRBD1. Losses at the gene ends were 0 bases for V and 2 bases for J; bases not matched to a gene: 1. Germline CDR1 reads SGHRS; CDR2 reads YFSETQ. This CDR3 is built from 15 residues. As DNA, the CDR3 is TGCGCCAGCAGCTTGGTACAGGGGGCCTACAATGAGCAGTTCTTC. This gives the protein CASSLVQGAYNEQFF. Supplemented by reference TRBV5-1 and TRBJ2-1, the full variable domain reads KAGVTQTPRYLIKTRGQQVTLSCSPISGHRSVSWYQQTPGQGLQFLFEYFSETQRNKGNFPGRFSGRQFSNSRSEMNVSTLELGDSALYLCASSLVQGAYNEQFFGPGTRLTVL.

This chain's CDR3 is CASSSVRFTNEKLFF. The CDR3 DNA sequence: TGTGCCAGCAGCTCTGTCCGGTTTACTAATGAAAAACTGTTTTTT. The rearrangement joins TRBV11-2 to TRBJ1-4; no definite D call. The CDR3 has 15 residues. From germline, CDR1 is SGHAT and CDR2 FQNNGV. Trimming took 4 bases from V and 2 from J, leaving 11 bases between them.

This chain links TRBV7-9 with TRBJ2-1; 10 positions agree with TRBD2. Germline V gene data show CDR1 as SEHNR and CDR2 as FQNEAQ (reference sequence). Trimming took 5 bases from V and 7 from J; bases not matched to a gene: 11. The CDR3 extends over 16 amino acids. The CDR3 bases are TGTGCCAGCAGCGGGGGAAGCGGGAGGGCAGGGAATGAGCAGTTCTTC. This codes for CASSGGSGRAGNEQFF.

V is TRBV3-1 (or the pseudogene TRBV3-2) and J is TRBJ2-5; 8 bases fit TRBD2. Trimming cost V 2 bases and J 2 bases; bases outside gene matches: 10. This CDR3 region has 17 residues. Germline values: CDR1 LGHDT, CDR2 YNNKEL (reference sequence). The CDR3 spells CASSQWGAGAGQETQYF. In nucleotides, the CDR3 is TGTGCCAGCAGCCAATGGGGAGCGGGGGCGGGACAAGAGACCCAGTACTTC.

This chain connects TRBV29-1 to TRBJ2-1; D is perhaps TRBD2 (6 bases). The ends were cut back, 0 bases at V and 4 bases at J, with 22 bases in the middle. In germline, CDR1 is SQVTM, CDR2 ANQGSEA. The CDR3 covers 18 residues. The CDR3 region has the DNA TGCAGCGTTGAAGATCTTCTCAGTCCCGGAGGGCGGTACAATGAGCAGTTCTTC. Translated, it gives CSVEDLLSPGGRYNEQFF.

This clone appeared once. The V gene is TRBV25-1, the J gene TRBJ1-2; weak D call: TRBD1 (6 bases). The CDR3 covers 13 residues. V was pared by 2 bases and J by 8 bases, with 12 bases between. CDR1 MGHDK and CDR2 SYGVNS come from the germline V gene. The CDR3 region is CASSEGGRRGYTF. DNA for the CDR3: TGTGCCAGCAGTGAAGGGGGGCGACGGGGCTACACCTTC.

The chain combines TRBV27 with TRBJ2-2; D possibly matches TRBD1 or TRBD2 (6 bases each). V gave up 6 bases and J gave up 3 bases, with 17 bases separating them. Germline CDR1 and CDR2: MNHEY and SMNVEV (reference sequence). CDR3 length equals 16 residues. The CDR3 DNA reads TGTGCCAGCAGAAAGACTAGGACAGCGTACACCGGGGAGCTGTTTTTT. Amino acids: CASRKTRTAYTGELFF.

This chain connects TRBV10-3 to TRBJ2-4; 7 bases align to TRBD2. The CDR3 runs 17 residues. Trimming took 0 bases from V and 6 from J; bases not matched to a gene: 11. In germline, CDR1 is ENHRY, CDR2 SYGVKD. CDR3 region: CAISESGFAGELNIQYF. In DNA form, the CDR3 reads TGTGCCATCAGTGAGTCAGGTTTTGCGGGAGAGCTAAACATTCAGTACTTC.